These 17 T cell receptor beta chains were all obtained from the same sample, sequenced in a study of blood T cell repertoires in COVID-19. Profiling relied on immunoSEQ multiplex PCR, and the TCRdb table lists in-frame clones only, not all of them. The sample includes around 150,000 clones, nearly 80% of them seen just once. Sequencing input: peripheral blood. Receptor source: a woman older than 75 with acute or convalescent COVID-19.

The genes are TRBV6-5 and TRBJ1-2; tentative D call: TRBD1 (5 bases). Germline V CDR1 and CDR2: MNHEY, SVGAGI. The CDR3 totals 15 residues. Trimming took 0 bases from V and 3 from J, leaving 11 bases between them. The CDR3 reads CASSYSSAGYYGYTF. The CDR3 DNA reads as TGTGCCAGCAGTTACTCTTCTGCAGGGTACTATGGCTACACCTTC.

The chain carries TRBV6-1 and TRBJ1-5, with D tentatively TRBD1 (6 bases). Trimming removed 3 bases at V and 1 base at J, with 13 bases between. The length of the CDR3 is 16 residues. Germline values: CDR1 MNHNS, CDR2 SASEGT. CDR3 DNA sequence: TGTGCCAGCAGTGATTTGAAGGGGGTGAGCAATCAGCCCCAGCATTTT. Amino acid sequence: CASSDLKGVSNQPQHF.

This chain connects TRBV28 to TRBJ1-4, with 7 bases that match TRBD1. From germline, CDR1 is MDHEN and CDR2 SYDVKM. This CDR3 is built from 15 residues. Trimming at V came to 4 bases and at J to 6 bases, leaving 8 bases not matched to a gene. CDR3 amino acids: CASSSGTAPHEKLFF. CDR3 in DNA: TGTGCCAGCAGTTCCGGGACAGCCCCCCATGAAAAACTGTTTTTT.

In this sample, this clone turned up many times. This chain connects TRBV27 to TRBJ2-4, with TRBD1 as a possible D gene (5 bases). Germline values: CDR1 MNHEY, CDR2 SMNVEV (reference sequence). The CDR3 extends over 17 amino acids. Between the trimmed V and J ends, which lost 6 bases and 6 bases, there was a span of 24 bases. The CDR3 DNA follows: TGTGCCAGCAGCCCCAACCTCGCGACAGTATTGCGAAACATTCAGTACTTC. Its translation: CASSPNLATVLRNIQYF.

CDR3 sequence: CASSEQETQYF. DNA of the CDR3: TGTGCCAGCAGTGAACAGGAGACCCAGTACTTC. The chain has TRBV2 and TRBJ2-5; D not certain. Trimming removed 2 bases at V and 5 bases at J, with 3 bases between. Germline V lookup: CDR1 SNHLY, CDR2 FYNNEI. The CDR3 runs to 11 residues.

CDR3 region: CASSQDEAQTQYF. The CDR3 region has the DNA TGTGCCAGCAGCCAAGATGAAGCCCAGACCCAGTACTTC. J is TRBJ2-5 and V is TRBV3-1 (or the pseudogene TRBV3-2), with D uncertain. Trimming shortened V by 0 bases and J by 6 bases, and 8 bases separated the two germline ends. This CDR3 is 13 amino acids long. Germline loops: CDR1 LGHDT, CDR2 YNNKEL (reference sequence).

This rearrangement joins TRBV19 to TRBJ1-2; no reliable D call. Germline V gene data show CDR1 as LNHDA and CDR2 as SQIVND (reference sequence). This CDR3 is built from 13 residues. The V end was cut by 3 bases, the J end by 6 bases, with 11 bases between. CDR3 nucleotide sequence: TGTGCCAGTAGTATGGAGGTGCCAAATGGCTACACCTTC. This gives the protein CASSMEVPNGYTF.

The gene calls are TRBV3-1 (or the pseudogene TRBV3-2) and TRBJ2-3, with 7 positions matching TRBD2. The CDR3 contains 17 residues. Germline loops: CDR1 LGHDT, CDR2 YNNKEL (reference sequence). The ends lost 4 bases at V and 4 bases at J; junction bases unmatched: 14. Here the CDR3 reads CASSRAGAGEGADTQYF. DNA for the CDR3: TGTGCCAGCAGCCGGGCTGGTGCGGGAGAGGGCGCAGATACGCAGTATTTT.

The chain couples TRBV27 to TRBJ2-5; D not certain. Germline CDR1 MNHEY, CDR2 SMNVEV (reference sequence). The CDR3 is 12 amino acids. Trimming left V 6 bases short and J 2 bases short, with 7 bases between. The CDR3 loop is CASRALQETQYF. CDR3 nucleotide sequence: TGTGCCAGCAGGGCTTTGCAAGAGACCCAGTACTTC.

The CDR3 DNA reads TGTGCCAGCAGTACAGGGGGCGCGGGGAATGAGCAGTTCTTC. It encodes CASSTGGAGNEQFF. The chain employs TRBV9 and TRBJ2-1, with 9 positions matching TRBD1. The CDR3 covers 14 residues. Looked up from germline, CDR1 is SGDLS and CDR2 is YYNGEE. V shed 5 bases and J 7 bases; nucleotides not matched to a gene: 7.

The chain couples TRBV28 to TRBJ2-1, with D possibly matching TRBD2 (5 bases). V lost 4 bases and J lost 12, with 13 bases in between. The germline gives CDR1 MDHEN, CDR2 SYDVKM. The CDR3 runs to 12 residues. CDR3 nucleotide sequence: TGTGCCAGCAGTTCACCGACTAAGTTGCAGTTCTTC. It codes for CASSSPTKLQFF.

V is TRBV10-3 and J is TRBJ2-7; D is perhaps TRBD1 (6 bases). The CDR3 covers 11 residues. The germline V and J ends were trimmed by 10 bases and 6 bases, with 13 bases remaining between them. Germline V gene data show CDR1 as ENHRY and CDR2 as SYGVKD. DNA for the CDR3: TGTGCCACCCAGGGGCTCGGCGAGCAGTACTTC. Encoded protein: CATQGLGEQYF.

The count of this clone is one. This specimen includes other DNA sequences encoding the same CDR3. The V and J genes are TRBV7-2 and TRBJ1-5; 7 positions match TRBD1. Germline V gene lookup returns CDR1 SGHTA and CDR2 FQGNSA. This CDR3 contains 16 residues. V shed 5 bases and J 0 bases; nucleotides not matched to a gene: 7. The CDR3 protein is CASSLGTAYSNQPQHF. The CDR3 DNA reads TGTGCCAGCAGCCTTGGGACAGCGTATAGCAATCAGCCCCAGCATTTT. Using reference TRBV7-2 and TRBJ1-5 for the parts outside the CDR3, the full variable domain is GAGVSQSPSNKVTEKGKDVELRCDPISGHTALYWYRQSLGQGLEFLIYFQGNSAPDKSGLPSDRFSAERTGGSVSTLTIQRTQQEDSAVYLCASSLGTAYSNQPQHFGDGTRLSIL.

The V gene is TRBV6-5, the J gene TRBJ1-1, with a possible D match to TRBD1 (5 bases). Germline CDR1 MNHEY, CDR2 SVGAGI. Between the trimmed V and J ends, which lost 6 bases and 5 bases, there was a span of 19 bases. This CDR3 is built from 15 residues. The CDR3 DNA reads as TGTGCCAGCAGGAGCGGACTTTTCCGGGGGACTGAAGCTTTCTTT. As protein: CASRSGLFRGTEAFF.

This sequence joins TRBV2 and TRBJ2-4; 7 nucleotides agree with TRBD2. The CDR3 runs 13 residues. The germline gives CDR1 SNHLY, CDR2 FYNNEI. The trim removed 8 bases at V and 2 bases at J, leaving 3 bases unmatched. CDR3 sequence (DNA): TGTGCCAGCTTAGGGACTACCAAAAACATTCAGTACTTC. As protein: CASLGTTKNIQYF.

The chain uses TRBV2 and TRBJ2-7; TRBD1 is a possible D gene (5 bases). CDR3 length: 14 residues. Germline CDR1 is SNHLY and CDR2 is FYNNEI. V shed 3 bases and J shed 5 bases, with 14 bases lying between them. CDR3 region: CASSESPGRDEQYF. CDR3 nucleotide sequence: TGTGCCAGCAGTGAGAGCCCAGGGCGTGACGAGCAGTACTTC. The full variable domain, in which reference TRBV2 and TRBJ2-7 provide the parts outside the CDR3, is EPEVTQTPSHQVTQMGQEVILRCVPISNHLYFYWYRQILGQKVEFLVSFYNNEISEKSEIFDDQFSVERPDGSNFTLKIRSTKLEDSAMYFCASSESPGRDEQYFGPGTRLTVT.

This clone was detected once. The genes are TRBV24-1 and TRBJ1-4; 9 bases map to TRBD1. Germline V CDR1 and CDR2: KGHDR, SFDVKD. The V and J ends lost 0 bases and 4 bases, in that order; junction bases with no gene match: 5. CDR3 length: 17 residues. The CDR3 DNA follows: TGTGCCACCAGTGATTTGACAGGGGGCAAGGTTAATGAAAAACTGTTTTTT. Amino acids: CATSDLTGGKVNEKLFF.